Presented here are 5 T cell receptor beta chains from one specimen sequenced in a study of CD8+CD57+ T cells in acquired aplastic anemia. CDR3 and TCR beta VDJ profiling relied on genomic DNA as the template. Via MiXCR, TCRdb re-called the reads, giving one row per CDR3 protein. This sample has 200,000 to 250,000 distinct CDR3 sequences, with 34% found just once. Sequencing used sorted CD4+, CD8+, or CD8+CD57+ T cells (not recorded which) from PBMCs. Source of these receptors: a human donor in good health, serving as a control.

This clonotype was counted ten times or more. The chain joins TRBV6-1 to TRBJ1-6; 7 positions match TRBD1. The CDR3 sequence is 17 residues long. Per the germline V gene, CDR1 is MNHNS and CDR2 is SASEGT. Trimming at V came to 6 bases and at J to 3 bases, leaving 11 bases not matched to a gene. CDR3 nucleotide sequence: TGTGCCAGCAGCCCGCTCGAGACAGGGCTCTATAATTCACCCCTCCACTTT. It encodes CASSPLETGLYNSPLHF.

The table lists this clonotype with a few counts. The V gene is TRBV11-2, the J gene TRBJ2-1, with 12 bases lining up with TRBD2. With 4 bases clipped from V and 9 bases from J, the junction kept 7 bases outside the gene matches. The CDR3 extends over 15 amino acids. Per germline, CDR1 SGHAT and CDR2 FQNNGV. The CDR3 DNA reads as TGTGCCAGCAGCTACCTAGCGGGGGGGCCGGGTGAGCAGTTCTTC. Protein: CASSYLAGGPGEQFF.

This clonotype was counted many times. V is TRBV11-2 and J is TRBJ2-7; TRBD1 matches at 8 bases. J was trimmed by 2 bases and V by 4 bases; bases with no gene match: 13. The CDR3 spans 17 residues. Germline V CDR1 and CDR2: SGHAT, FQNNGV. As DNA, the CDR3 is TGTGCCAGCAGCTCCGGGTGGTGGGGACAGGCCACCTACGAGCAGTACTTC. Amino acid sequence: CASSSGWWGQATYEQYF.

Of note for this clonotype: A single base separates this from a much larger clone, so it may be a read error. The gene calls are TRBV9 and TRBJ1-2; the D is unclear. There are 15 residues in the CDR3. CDR1 and CDR2 (germline): SGDLS, YYNGEE. V was cut by 0 bases and J by 5 bases, with 14 bases left in between. The CDR3 sequence is CASSVAAAMEYGYTF. CDR3 DNA: TGTGCCAGCAGCGTAGCTGCGGCCATGGAATATGGCTACACCTTC.

This clonotype has a handful of counts. This chain connects TRBV3-1 to TRBJ1-1, with D maybe TRBD1 (5 bases). Germline V CDR1 and CDR2: LGHDT, YNNKEL (reference sequence). The CDR3 is 18 residues long. Trimming removed 0 bases from V and 1 base from J, with 18 bases in between. The DNA for the CDR3 is TGTGCCAGCAGCCAAGACGGTTTTTGGGGCCTAGGGAACACTGAAGCTTTCTTT. Amino acid sequence: CASSQDGFWGLGNTEAFF.